Listed here is a single TCR beta chain. The source of the sample is a study of OX40 agonist ivuxolimab in advanced cancers. The protocol was immunoSEQ multiplex PCR, while the TCRdb copy is restricted to in-frame clones and leaves out a portion. The data contain roughly 80,000 clones, approximately 92% of them singletons. The clonotype comes from an adult with an advanced solid tumor such as melanoma, head and neck, liver or kidney cancer. The input for sequencing was CD4+ or CD8+ T cells sorted from blood, taken in a trial of the OX40 agonist ivuxolimab.

CDR3 sequence (DNA): TGTGCCAGCAGACCCGCTTCAAAGGGACTAACCTACGAGCAGTACTTC. Its protein is CASRPASKGLTYEQYF. V usage is TRBV6-6 and J usage is TRBJ2-7, with 7 bases that match TRBD2. This CDR3 is 16 amino acids long. The junction had 13 bases not matched to a gene; V was cut back by 6 bases and J by 2 bases. Per the germline V gene, CDR1 is MNHNY and CDR2 is SVGAGI (reference sequence).